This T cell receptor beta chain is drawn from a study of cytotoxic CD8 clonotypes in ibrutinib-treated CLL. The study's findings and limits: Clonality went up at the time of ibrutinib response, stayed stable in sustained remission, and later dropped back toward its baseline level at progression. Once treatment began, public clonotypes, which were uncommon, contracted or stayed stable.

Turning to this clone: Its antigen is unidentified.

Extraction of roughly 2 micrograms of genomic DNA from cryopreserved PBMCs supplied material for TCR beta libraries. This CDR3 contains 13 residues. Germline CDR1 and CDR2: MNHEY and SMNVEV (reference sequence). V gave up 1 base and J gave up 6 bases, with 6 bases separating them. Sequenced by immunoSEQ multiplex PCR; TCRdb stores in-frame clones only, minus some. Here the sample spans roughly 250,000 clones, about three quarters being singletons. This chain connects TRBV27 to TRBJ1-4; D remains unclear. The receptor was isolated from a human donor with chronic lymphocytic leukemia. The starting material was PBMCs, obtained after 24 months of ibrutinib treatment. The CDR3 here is CASSLLYDEKLFF. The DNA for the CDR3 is TGTGCCAGCAGTTTATTATATGATGAAAAACTGTTTTTT.